Listed below are T cell receptor beta chains from one sample, sequenced in a study of regulatory T cells in long-lasting Graves disease. TCRdb passed the multiplex PCR reads through MiXCR, listing each CDR3 protein once. The repertoire consists of some 440,000 distinct CDR3 sequences, with 20% to 25% occurring once and the leading ten covering 7.8%. This specimen consisted of peripheral blood mononuclear cells (PBMCs), obtained when the disease was refractory, from a patient treated with antithyroid drugs. The receptors shown here come from a female donor with Graves disease. The CDR3 runs from the conserved cysteine through the conserved F or W. The order of the fields is D gene, clone size, J gene, V gene, CDR3 DNA, CDR3 protein. The D gene is left open where the match is weak. Clone size, where shown, is once, few, many, or a class for clones that have expanded.

.	.	TRBJ2-7	TRBV27	TGTGCCAGCAAAATACAGGGCCCTTACTACGAGCAGTACTTC	CASKIQGPYYEQYF
.	many	TRBJ2-7	TRBV27	TGTGCCAGCAGTCCCCTCTCGACGAGCTCCTACGAGCAGTACTTC	CASSPLSTSSYEQYF
.	few	TRBJ2-7	TRBV20-1	TGCAGTGCCGTAGAGCCCCTTTCCTACGAGCAGTACTTC	CSAVEPLSYEQYF
TRBD2	.	TRBJ2-2	TRBV6-4	TGTGCCAGCGGGAGGGCGAACACCGGGGAGCTGTTTTTT	CASGRANTGELFF
.	.	TRBJ2-3	TRBV29-1	TGCAGCGTTGAAGGGACTACCTCTAGCACAGATACGCAGTATTTT	CSVEGTTSSTDTQYF
TRBD2	.	TRBJ2-5	TRBV9	TGTGCCAGCAGCGTAGTGGTCGGGAGGGAGACCCAGTACTTC	CASSVVVGRETQYF
.	few	TRBJ2-2	TRBV12-3/TRBV12-4	TGTGCCAGCAGTTTAAACGCCGGGGAGCTGTTTTTT	CASSLNAGELFF
TRBD1	many	TRBJ2-6	TRBV28	TGTGCCAGCAGGGAAGGGACAGGGAACTCTGGGGCCAACGTCCTGACTTTC	CASREGTGNSGANVLTF
.	few	TRBJ2-2	TRBV9	TGTGCCAGCAGCGTAGTAGGGGCGAACACCGGGGAGCTGTTTTTT	CASSVVGANTGELFF
.	.	TRBJ2-2	TRBV7-9	TGTGCCAGCAGCTTAGAGTCTCGCCTGACGAACACCGGGGAGCTGTTTTTT	CASSLESRLTNTGELFF
TRBD2	.	TRBJ2-7	TRBV19	TGTGCCAGTAGTTACGGACTAGTGGGAGTAGGGTACGAGCAGTACTTC	CASSYGLVGVGYEQYF
TRBD1	.	TRBJ1-5	TRBV28	TGTGCCAGCAGTTTGTACAGGGGGGTTCAGCCCCAGCATTTT	CASSLYRGVQPQHF
.	.	TRBJ1-4	TRBV18	TGTGCCAGCTCACCAGACGCGTCTAGGACGTATGAAAAACTGTTTTTT	CASSPDASRTYEKLFF
TRBD1	many	TRBJ1-5	TRBV28	TGTGCCAGCGACAGGGTCGGCAATCAGCCCCAGCATTTT	CASDRVGNQPQHF
TRBD2	few	TRBJ2-7	TRBV10-3	TGTGCCATCAGTGAGTCTCTCCTAGCGGGGTCCTACGAGCAGTACTTC	CAISESLLAGSYEQYF
TRBD1	many	TRBJ1-5	TRBV2	TGTGCCAGCAGTGGAGAGGACAGGGGGAGGCAGCCCCAGCATTTT	CASSGEDRGRQPQHF
.	.	TRBJ2-7	TRBV6-2/TRBV6-3	TGTGCCAGCAGTCCTAGCGTCACCTACGAGCAGTACTTC	CASSPSVTYEQYF
.	.	TRBJ1-5	TRBV6-2/TRBV6-3	TGTGCCACGCATTCGGGAAATCAGCCCCAGCATTTT	CATHSGNQPQHF
.	.	TRBJ2-7	TRBV18	TGTGCCAGCTCACCCAGGTCCCTAATAACTCACGAGCAGTACTTC	CASSPRSLITHEQYF
.	many	TRBJ1-2	TRBV6-1	TGTGCCAGCAAGAATACAGGACCCATATATGGCTACACCTTC	CASKNTGPIYGYTF
.	.	TRBJ1-1	TRBV7-8	TGTGCCAGCAGCTTTTCTGAGAACACTGAAACTTTCTTT	CASSFSENTETFF
.	.	TRBJ2-7	TRBV7-9	TGTGCCAGCAGCTGGGCCACACGTCCGTACGAGCAGTACTTC	CASSWATRPYEQYF
.	few	TRBJ2-7	TRBV19	TGTGCCAGTAGTCCGGGGATAGACGGCTCCTACGAGCAGTACTTC	CASSPGIDGSYEQYF
TRBD1	many	TRBJ2-7	TRBV7-9	TGTGCCAGCAGCCCCTTGGGACAGGTGGTTCGGTCCTACGAGCAGTACTTC	CASSPLGQVVRSYEQYF
.	few	TRBJ1-3	TRBV9	TGTGCCAGCAGCGCCCAGACGCACTCTGGAAACACCATATATTTT	CASSAQTHSGNTIYF
.	.	TRBJ2-7	TRBV27	TGTGCCAGCAGTTTAGACAGTCTCGCCTACGAGCAGTACTTC	CASSLDSLAYEQYF
TRBD1	many	TRBJ1-2	TRBV5-6	TGTGCCAGCAGCAAGACAGGGCCTCAAGGCTACACCTTC	CASSKTGPQGYTF
TRBD2	many	TRBJ2-5	TRBV28	TGTGCCAGCGACACTAGCGGGAGAACCCAAGAGACCCAGTACTTC	CASDTSGRTQETQYF
TRBD2	many	TRBJ2-5	TRBV3-1	TGTGCCAGCAGCCAACTTCCTAGCGGGGCCCAAGAGACCCAGTACTTC	CASSQLPSGAQETQYF